The 4 T cell receptor beta chains listed next were all sequenced from one sample in a study of T cells in Graves' hyperthyroidism and ophthalmopathy. TCR beta CDR3 regions were amplified from RNA transcripts. Carried out on the TCR CDR3, a first-round RT-PCR used the HTBI primer set. TCRdb ran MiXCR on the multiplex PCR reads and lists one entry per CDR3 protein. This table holds 450,000 to 600,000 distinct CDR3 sequences, just under 20% found once. Sequencing was done on a sample of blood. These receptors all come from a man aged 40-49 years with Graves' ophthalmopathy.

This clonotype was seen at least ten times. The V and J genes are TRBV3-1 and TRBJ2-3, with a weak D call TRBD1 (5 bases). CDR1 and CDR2 (germline): LGHDT, YNNKEL (reference sequence). The CDR3 has 15 amino acids. V dropped 3 bases and J dropped 4 bases, with 14 bases sitting between them. CDR3 sequence: CASSQRDRPPDTQYF. CDR3 DNA sequence: TGTGCCAGCAGCCAGCGAGACAGACCTCCAGATACGCAGTATTTT.

This clonotype was counted many times. This chain connects TRBV28 to TRBJ2-5, with TRBD2 matching over 7 bases. V was pared by 7 bases and J by 6 bases, with 11 bases of the junction left unmatched. The germline gives CDR1 MDHEN, CDR2 SYDVKM. There are 14 residues in the CDR3. The chain's CDR3 is CASNKPTGGQTQYF. CDR3 in DNA: TGTGCCAGCAACAAACCGACGGGGGGACAGACCCAGTACTTC.

This clonotype was seen ten or more times. This chain uses TRBV5-1 with TRBJ2-1, with 7 bases identical to TRBD1. CDR1 SGHRS and CDR2 YFSETQ come from the germline V gene. This CDR3 has 15 amino acids. The trim removed 4 bases at V and 1 base at J, leaving 5 bases unmatched. CDR3 in amino acids: CASSKGQTSYNEQFF. DNA for the CDR3: TGCGCCAGCAGCAAGGGACAGACTTCCTACAATGAGCAGTTCTTC.

The sample holds many counts of this clonotype. The rearrangement uses TRBV3-1 and TRBJ1-2, with unresolved D. Per germline, CDR1 LGHDT and CDR2 YNNKEL (reference sequence). This CDR3 contains 18 residues. V dropped 4 bases and J dropped 0 bases, with 21 bases sitting between them. CDR3 in amino acids: CASSPSSLKPGSNYGYTF. CDR3 sequence (DNA): TGTGCCAGCAGCCCGAGCAGCCTTAAGCCGGGATCTAACTATGGCTACACCTTC.